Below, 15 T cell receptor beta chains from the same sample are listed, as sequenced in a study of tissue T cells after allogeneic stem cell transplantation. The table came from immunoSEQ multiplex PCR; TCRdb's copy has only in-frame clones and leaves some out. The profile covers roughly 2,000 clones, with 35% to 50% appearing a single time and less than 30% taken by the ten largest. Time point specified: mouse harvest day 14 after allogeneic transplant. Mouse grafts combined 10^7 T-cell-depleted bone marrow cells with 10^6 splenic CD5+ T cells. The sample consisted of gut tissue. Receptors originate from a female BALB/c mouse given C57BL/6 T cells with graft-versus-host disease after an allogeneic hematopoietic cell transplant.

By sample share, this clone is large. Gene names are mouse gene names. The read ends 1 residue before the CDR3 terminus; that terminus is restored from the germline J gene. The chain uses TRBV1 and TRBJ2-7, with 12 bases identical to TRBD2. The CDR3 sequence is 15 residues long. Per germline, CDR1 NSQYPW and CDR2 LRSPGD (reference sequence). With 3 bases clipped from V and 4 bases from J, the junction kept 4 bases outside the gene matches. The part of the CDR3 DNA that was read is TGCACCTGCAGTGCGGGACTGGGGGGTTCTTATGAACAGTAC. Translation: CTCSAGLGGSYEQY. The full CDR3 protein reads CTCSAGLGGSYEQYF.

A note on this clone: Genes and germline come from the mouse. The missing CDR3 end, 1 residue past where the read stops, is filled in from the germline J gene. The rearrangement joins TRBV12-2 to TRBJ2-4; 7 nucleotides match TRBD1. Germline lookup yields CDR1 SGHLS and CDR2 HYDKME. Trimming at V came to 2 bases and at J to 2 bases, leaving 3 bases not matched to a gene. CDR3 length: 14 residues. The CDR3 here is CASSRQGSQNTLYF. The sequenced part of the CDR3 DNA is TGTGCCAGCTCTCGACAGGGATCTCAAAACACCTTGTAC.

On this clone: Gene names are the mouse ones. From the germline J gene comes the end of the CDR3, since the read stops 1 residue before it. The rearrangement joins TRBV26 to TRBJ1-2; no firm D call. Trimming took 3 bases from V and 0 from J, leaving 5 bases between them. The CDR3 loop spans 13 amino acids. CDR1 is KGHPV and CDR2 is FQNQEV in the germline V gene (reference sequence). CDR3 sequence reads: CASSLHANSDYTF. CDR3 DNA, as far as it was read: TGTGCCAGCAGTCTCCACGCAAACTCCGACTACACC.

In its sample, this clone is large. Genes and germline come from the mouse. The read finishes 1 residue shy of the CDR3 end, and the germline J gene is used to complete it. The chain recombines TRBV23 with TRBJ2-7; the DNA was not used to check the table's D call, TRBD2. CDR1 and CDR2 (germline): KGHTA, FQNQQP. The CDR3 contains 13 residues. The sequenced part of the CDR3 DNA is TGCTCCAGCAGTCGGGACTGGGGGGTTGAACAGTAC. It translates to CSSSRDWGVEQY. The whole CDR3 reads CSSSRDWGVEQYF.

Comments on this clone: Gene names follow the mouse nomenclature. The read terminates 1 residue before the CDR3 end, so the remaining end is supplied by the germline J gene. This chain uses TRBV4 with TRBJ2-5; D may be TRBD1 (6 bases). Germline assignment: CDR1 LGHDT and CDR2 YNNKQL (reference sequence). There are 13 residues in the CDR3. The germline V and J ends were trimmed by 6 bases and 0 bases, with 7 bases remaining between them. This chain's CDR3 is CASRGQNQDTQYF. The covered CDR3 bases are TGTGCCAGCAGGGGACAAAACCAAGACACCCAGTAC.

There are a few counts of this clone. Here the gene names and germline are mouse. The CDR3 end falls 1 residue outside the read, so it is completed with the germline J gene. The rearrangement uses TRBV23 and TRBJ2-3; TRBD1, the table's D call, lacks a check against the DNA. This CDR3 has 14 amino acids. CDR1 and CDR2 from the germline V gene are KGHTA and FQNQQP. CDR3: CSSSQEGIAETLYF. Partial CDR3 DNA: TGCTCCAGCAGTCAAGAGGGGATTGCAGAAACGCTGTAT. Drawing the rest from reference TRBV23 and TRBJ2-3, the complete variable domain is DAAVTQKPRYLIKMKGQEAEMKCIPEKGHTAVFWYQQKQSKELKFLIYFQNQQPLDQIDMVKERFSAVCPSSSLCSLGIRTCEAEDSALYLCSSSQEGIAETLYFGSGTRLTVL.

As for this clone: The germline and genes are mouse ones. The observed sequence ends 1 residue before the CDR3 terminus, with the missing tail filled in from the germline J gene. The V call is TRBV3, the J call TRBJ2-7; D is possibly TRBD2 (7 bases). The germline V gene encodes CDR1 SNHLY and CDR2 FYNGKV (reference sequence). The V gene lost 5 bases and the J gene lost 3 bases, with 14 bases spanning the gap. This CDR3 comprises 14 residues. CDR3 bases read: TGTGCCAGCAGCGTCCGAGGGGGGGGCTATGAACAGTAC. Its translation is CASSVRGGGYEQY. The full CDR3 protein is CASSVRGGGYEQYF. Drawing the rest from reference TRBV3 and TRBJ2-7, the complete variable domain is GPKVLQIPSHQIIDMGQMVTLNCDPVSNHLYFYWYKQILGQQMEFLVNFYNGKVMEKSKLFKDQFSVERPDGSYFTLKIQPTALEDSAVYFCASSVRGGGYEQYFGPGTRLTVL.

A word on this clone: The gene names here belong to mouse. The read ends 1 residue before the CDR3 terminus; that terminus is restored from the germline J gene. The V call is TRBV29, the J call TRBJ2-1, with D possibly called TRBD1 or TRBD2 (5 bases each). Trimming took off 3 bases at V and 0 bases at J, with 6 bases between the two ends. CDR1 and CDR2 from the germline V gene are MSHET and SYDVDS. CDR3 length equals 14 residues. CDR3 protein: CASSFGGNYAEQFF. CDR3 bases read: TGTGCTAGCAGTTTCGGGGGTAACTATGCTGAGCAGTTC.

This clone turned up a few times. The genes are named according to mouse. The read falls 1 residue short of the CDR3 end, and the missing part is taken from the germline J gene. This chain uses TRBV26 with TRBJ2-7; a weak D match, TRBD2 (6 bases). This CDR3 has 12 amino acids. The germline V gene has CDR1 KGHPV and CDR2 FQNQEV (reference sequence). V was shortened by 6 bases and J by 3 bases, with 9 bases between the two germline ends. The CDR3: CASSNWVYEQYF. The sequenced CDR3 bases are TGTGCCAGCAGCAACTGGGTCTATGAACAGTAC. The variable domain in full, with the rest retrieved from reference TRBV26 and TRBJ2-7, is NSKVIQTPRYLVKGQGQKAKMRCIPEKGHPVVFWYQQNKNNEFKFLINFQNQEVLQQIDMTEKRFSAECPSNSPCSLEIQSSEAGDSALYLCASSNWVYEQYFGPGTRLTVL.

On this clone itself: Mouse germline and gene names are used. CDR3 DNA (partial): TGTGCCAGCAGCCCTACTGGGAACCAAGACACCCAGTAC. Its translation is CASSPTGNQDTQY. The entire CDR3 protein reads CASSPTGNQDTQYF. V gene TRBV3 combines with J gene TRBJ2-5; TRBD2 might be the D (6 bases). Read data end 1 residue before the CDR3 end; the end is taken from the germline J gene. The CDR3 totals 14 residues. In germline, CDR1 is SNHLY, CDR2 FYNGKV (reference sequence). Trimming left V 5 bases short and J 0 bases short, with 9 bases between.

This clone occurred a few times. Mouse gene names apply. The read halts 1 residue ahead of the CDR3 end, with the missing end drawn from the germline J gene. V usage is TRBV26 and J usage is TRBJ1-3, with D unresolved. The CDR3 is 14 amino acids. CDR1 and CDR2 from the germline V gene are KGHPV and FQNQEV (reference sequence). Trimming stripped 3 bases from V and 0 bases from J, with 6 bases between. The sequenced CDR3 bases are TGTGCCAGCAGTCTCGACACTTCTGGAAATACGCTCTAT. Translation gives CASSLDTSGNTLY. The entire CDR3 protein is CASSLDTSGNTLYF.

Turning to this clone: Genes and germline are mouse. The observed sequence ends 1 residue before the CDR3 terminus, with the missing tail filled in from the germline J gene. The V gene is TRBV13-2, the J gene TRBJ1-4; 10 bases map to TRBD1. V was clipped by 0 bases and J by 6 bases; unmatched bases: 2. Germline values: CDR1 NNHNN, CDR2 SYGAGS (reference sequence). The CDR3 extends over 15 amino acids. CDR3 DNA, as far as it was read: TGTGCCAGCGGTGATGCGACAGGGGGCTACGAAAGATTATTT. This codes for CASGDATGGYERLF. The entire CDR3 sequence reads CASGDATGGYERLFF.

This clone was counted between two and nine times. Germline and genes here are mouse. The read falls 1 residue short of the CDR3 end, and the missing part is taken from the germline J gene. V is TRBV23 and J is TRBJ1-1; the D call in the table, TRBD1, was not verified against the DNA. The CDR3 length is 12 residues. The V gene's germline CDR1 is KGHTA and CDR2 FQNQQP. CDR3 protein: CSSRRQNTEVFF. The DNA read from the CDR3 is TGCTCCAGCAGACGACAGAACACAGAAGTCTTC. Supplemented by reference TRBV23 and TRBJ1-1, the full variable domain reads DAAVTQKPRYLIKMKGQEAEMKCIPEKGHTAVFWYQQKQSKELKFLIYFQNQQPLDQIDMVKERFSAVCPSSSLCSLGIRTCEAEDSALYLCSSRRQNTEVFFGKGTRLTVV.

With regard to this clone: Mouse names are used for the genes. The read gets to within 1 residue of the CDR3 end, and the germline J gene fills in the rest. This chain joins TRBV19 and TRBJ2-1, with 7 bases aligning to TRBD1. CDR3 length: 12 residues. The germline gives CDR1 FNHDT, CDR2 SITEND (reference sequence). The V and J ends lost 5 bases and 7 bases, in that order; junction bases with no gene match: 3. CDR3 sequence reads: CASRTGRAEQFF. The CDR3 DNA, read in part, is TGTGCCAGCAGGACAGGGCGGGCTGAGCAGTTC.

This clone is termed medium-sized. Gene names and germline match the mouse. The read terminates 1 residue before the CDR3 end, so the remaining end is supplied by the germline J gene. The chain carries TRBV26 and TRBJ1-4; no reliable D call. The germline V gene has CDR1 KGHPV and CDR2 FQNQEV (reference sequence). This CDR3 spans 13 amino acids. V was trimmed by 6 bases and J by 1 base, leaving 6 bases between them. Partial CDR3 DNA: TGTGCCAGCAGCCGAAATTCCAACGAAAGATTATTT. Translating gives CASSRNSNERLF. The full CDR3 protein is CASSRNSNERLFF.